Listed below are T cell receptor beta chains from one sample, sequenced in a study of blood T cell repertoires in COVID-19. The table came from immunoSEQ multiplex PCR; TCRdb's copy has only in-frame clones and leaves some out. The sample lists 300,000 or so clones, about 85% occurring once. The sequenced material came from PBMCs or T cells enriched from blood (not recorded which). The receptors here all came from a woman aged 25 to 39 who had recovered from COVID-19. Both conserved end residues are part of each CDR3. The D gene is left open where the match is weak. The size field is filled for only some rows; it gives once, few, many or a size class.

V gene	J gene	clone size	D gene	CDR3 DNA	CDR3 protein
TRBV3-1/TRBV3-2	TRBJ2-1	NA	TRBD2	TGTGCCAGCAGCTACCCTAGCGGGGGGGTTAATGAGCAGTTCTTC	CASSYPSGGVNEQFF
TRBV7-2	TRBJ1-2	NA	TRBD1	TGTGCCAGCAGCACCGGACAGGCTTCTAACTATGGCTACACCTTC	CASSTGQASNYGYTF
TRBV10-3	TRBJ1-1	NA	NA	TGTGCCATCAGTGAGTCGGCGGGCAACACTGAAGCTTTCTTT	CAISESAGNTEAFF
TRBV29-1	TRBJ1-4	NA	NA	TGCAGCGTTTTTACTGGGCGCGAGGAAAAACTGTTTTTT	CSVFTGREEKLFF
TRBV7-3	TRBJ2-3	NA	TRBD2	TGTGCCAGCAGCTTAGGGACTAGCGGGGCCACAGATACGCAGTATTTT	CASSLGTSGATDTQYF
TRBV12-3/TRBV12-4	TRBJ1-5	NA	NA	TGTGCCAGCACCCTTACAGTCTCTGAGCCCCAGCATTTT	CASTLTVSEPQHF
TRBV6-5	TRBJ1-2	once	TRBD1	TGTGCCAGCACCCGCTACCCGACAGGGGGCTATGGCTACACCTTC	CASTRYPTGGYGYTF
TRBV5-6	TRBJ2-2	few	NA	TGTGCCAGCAGCTTTGGGGGGTACACCGGGGAGCTGTTTTTT	CASSFGGYTGELFF
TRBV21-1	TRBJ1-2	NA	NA	TGTGCCAGCAGCAAAGTCGGTCCAGGGGGCCATGGCTACACCTTC	CASSKVGPGGHGYTF
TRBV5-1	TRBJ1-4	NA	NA	TGCGCCAGCAGCTTGGGTCTACCGGGACATCCTAATGAAAAACTGTTTTTT	CASSLGLPGHPNEKLFF
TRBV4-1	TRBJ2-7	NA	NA	TGCGCCAGCAGCCAAGGGGTCCCGGGGGTATACGAGCAGTACTTC	CASSQGVPGVYEQYF
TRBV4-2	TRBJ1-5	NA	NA	TGTGCCAGCAGCCAAGTAGGAGGGTTAGACCGTCCGAATCAGCCCCAGCATTTT	CASSQVGGLDRPNQPQHF
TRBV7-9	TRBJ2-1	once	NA	TGTGCCAGCAGCTTAGTCCCGGGTACCTATGAGCAGTTCTTC	CASSLVPGTYEQFF
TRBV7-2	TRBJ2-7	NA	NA	TGTGCCAGCAGCTTAGGGCAGGGTGGGTACGAGCAGTACTTC	CASSLGQGGYEQYF
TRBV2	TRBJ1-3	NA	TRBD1	TGTGCCAGCAGGAGGTGGGACAGGACCTCTGGAAACACCATATATTTT	CASRRWDRTSGNTIYF
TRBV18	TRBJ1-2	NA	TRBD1	TGTGCCAGCTCACCCGGGACAGGGGGCTATGGCTACACCTTC	CASSPGTGGYGYTF
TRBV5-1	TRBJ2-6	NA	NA	TGCGCCAGCAGCCCGAGCTCTGGGGCCAACGTCCTGACTTTC	CASSPSSGANVLTF
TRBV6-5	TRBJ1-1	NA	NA	TGTGCCAGCAGCTTAGGACAGTTGAACACTGAAGCTTTCTTT	CASSLGQLNTEAFF
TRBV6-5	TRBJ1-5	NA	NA	TGTGCCAGCAGTTACTCAGGCCTAGGCAATCAGCCCCAGCATTTT	CASSYSGLGNQPQHF
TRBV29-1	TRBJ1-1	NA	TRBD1	TGCAGCGTAAGAGAGAAGGGGGCCCAAGCTTTCTTT	CSVREKGAQAFF
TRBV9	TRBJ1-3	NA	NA	TGTGCCAGCAGCGTAGAGGGGAACTCTGGAAACACCATATATTTT	CASSVEGNSGNTIYF
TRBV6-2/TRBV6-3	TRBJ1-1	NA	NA	TGTGCCAGCAGTGACAGGCGCCCGGGGGGGACTGAAGCTTTCTTT	CASSDRRPGGTEAFF
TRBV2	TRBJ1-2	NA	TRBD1	TGTGCCAGACGCTCGACAGGGCGCTATGGCTACACCTTC	CARRSTGRYGYTF